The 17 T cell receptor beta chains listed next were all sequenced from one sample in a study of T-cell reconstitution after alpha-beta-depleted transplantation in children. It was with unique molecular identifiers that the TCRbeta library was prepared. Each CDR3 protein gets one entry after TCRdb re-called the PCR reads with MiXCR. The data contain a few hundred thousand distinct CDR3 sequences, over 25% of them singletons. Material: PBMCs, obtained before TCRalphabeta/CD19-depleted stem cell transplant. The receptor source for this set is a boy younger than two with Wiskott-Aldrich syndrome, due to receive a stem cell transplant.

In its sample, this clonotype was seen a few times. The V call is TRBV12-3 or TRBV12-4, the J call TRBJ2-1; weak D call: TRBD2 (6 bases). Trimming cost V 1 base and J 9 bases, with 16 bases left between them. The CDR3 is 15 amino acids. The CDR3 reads CASSLGPYGSVEQFF. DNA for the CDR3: TGTGCCAGCAGTTTAGGCCCCTACGGGAGCGTTGAGCAGTTCTTC.

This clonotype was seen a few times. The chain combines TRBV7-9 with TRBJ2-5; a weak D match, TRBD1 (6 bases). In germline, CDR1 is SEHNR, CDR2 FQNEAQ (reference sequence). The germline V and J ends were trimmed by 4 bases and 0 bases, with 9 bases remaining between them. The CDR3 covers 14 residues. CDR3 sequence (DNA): TGTGCCAGCAGCTCAGGACAGTACCAAGAGACCCAGTACTTC. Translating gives CASSSGQYQETQYF.

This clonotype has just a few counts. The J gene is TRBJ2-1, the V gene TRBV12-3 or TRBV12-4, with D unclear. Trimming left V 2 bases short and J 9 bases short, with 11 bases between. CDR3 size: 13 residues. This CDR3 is CASSLYGVSEQFF. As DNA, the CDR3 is TGTGCCAGCAGTTTATACGGTGTGAGTGAGCAGTTCTTC.

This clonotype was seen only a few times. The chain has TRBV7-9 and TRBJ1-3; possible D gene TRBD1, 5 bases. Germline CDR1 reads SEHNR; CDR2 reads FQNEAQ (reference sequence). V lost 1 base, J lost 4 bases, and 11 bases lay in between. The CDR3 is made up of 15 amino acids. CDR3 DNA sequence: TGTGCCAGCAGCTTAGGTCCAGGGACCGGAAACACCATATATTTT. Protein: CASSLGPGTGNTIYF.

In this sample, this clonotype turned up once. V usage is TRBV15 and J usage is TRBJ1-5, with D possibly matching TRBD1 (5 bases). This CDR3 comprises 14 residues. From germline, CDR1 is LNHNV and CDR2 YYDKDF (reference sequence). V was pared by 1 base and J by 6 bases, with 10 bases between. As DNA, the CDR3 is TGTGCCACCAGCAGAGTCCCAGGGCTTCAGCCCCAGCATTTT. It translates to CATSRVPGLQPQHF.

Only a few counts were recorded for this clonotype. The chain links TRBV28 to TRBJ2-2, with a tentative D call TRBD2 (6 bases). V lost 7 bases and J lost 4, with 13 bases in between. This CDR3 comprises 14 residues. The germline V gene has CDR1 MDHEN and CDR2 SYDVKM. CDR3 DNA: TGTGCCAGCATTGGGGGGACCCTCACCGGGGAGCTGTTTTTT. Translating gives CASIGGTLTGELFF.

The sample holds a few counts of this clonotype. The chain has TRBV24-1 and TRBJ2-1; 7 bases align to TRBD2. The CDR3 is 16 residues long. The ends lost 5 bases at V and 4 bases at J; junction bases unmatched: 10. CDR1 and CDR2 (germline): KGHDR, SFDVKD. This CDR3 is CATSATSSSGYNEQFF. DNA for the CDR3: TGTGCCACCAGTGCAACCTCATCTAGCGGATACAATGAGCAGTTCTTC.

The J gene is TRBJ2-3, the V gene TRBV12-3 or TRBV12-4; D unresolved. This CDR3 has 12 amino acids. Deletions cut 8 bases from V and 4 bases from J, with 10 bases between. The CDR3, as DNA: TGTGCCAGCCCCCTAGTCCCAGATACGCAGTATTTT. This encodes CASPLVPDTQYF.

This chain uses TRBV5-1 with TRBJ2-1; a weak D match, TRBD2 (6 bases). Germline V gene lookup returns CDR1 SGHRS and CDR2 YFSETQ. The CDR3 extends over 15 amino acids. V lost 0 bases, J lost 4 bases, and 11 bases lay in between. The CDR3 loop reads CASSLDRSGYNEQFF. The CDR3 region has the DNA TGCGCCAGCAGCTTGGATAGGAGCGGGTACAATGAGCAGTTCTTC.

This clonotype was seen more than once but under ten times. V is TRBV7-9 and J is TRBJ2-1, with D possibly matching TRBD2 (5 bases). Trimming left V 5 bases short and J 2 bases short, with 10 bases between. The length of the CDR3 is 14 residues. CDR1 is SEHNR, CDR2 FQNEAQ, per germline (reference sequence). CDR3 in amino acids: CASSPTRAYNEQFF. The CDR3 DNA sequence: TGTGCCAGCAGCCCCACGAGGGCCTACAATGAGCAGTTCTTC.

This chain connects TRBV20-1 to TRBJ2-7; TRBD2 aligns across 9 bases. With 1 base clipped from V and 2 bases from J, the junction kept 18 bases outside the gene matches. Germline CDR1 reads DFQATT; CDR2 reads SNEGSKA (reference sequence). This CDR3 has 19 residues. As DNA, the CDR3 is TGCAGTGCTAGAGTATCAACTGAGGGGGGACTAGCTGAGGCCTACGAGCAGTACTTC. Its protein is CSARVSTEGGLAEAYEQYF.

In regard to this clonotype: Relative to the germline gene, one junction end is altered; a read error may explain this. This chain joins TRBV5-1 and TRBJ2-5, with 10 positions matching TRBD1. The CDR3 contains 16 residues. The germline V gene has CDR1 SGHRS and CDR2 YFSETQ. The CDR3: CASSLIFDRGQVTQYF. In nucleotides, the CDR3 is TGCGCCAGCAGCTTGATTTTCGACAGGGGGCAAGTGACCCAGTACTTC.

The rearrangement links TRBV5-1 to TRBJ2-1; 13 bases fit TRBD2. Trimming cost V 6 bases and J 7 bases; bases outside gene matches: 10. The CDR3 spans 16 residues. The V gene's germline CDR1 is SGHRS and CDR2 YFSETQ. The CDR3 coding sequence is TGCGCCAGCACAACGATCGGGACTAGCGGGATGAATGAGCAGTTCTTC. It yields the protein CASTTIGTSGMNEQFF.

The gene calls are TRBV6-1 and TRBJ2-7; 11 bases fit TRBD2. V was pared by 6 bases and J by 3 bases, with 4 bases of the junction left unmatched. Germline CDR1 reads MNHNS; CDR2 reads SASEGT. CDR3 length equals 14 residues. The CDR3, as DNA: TGTGCCAGCAGGGTGGGACTAGCGGTCTACGAGCAGTACTTC. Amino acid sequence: CASRVGLAVYEQYF.

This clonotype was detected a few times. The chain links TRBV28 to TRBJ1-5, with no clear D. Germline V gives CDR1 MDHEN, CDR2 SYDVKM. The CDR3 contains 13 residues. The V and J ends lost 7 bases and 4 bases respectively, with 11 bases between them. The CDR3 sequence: CASTTTANQPQHF. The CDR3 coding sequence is TGTGCCAGCACTACCACAGCAAATCAGCCCCAGCATTTT. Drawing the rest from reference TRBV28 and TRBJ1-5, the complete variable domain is DVKVTQSSRYLVKRTGEKVFLECVQDMDHENMFWYRQDPGLGLRLIYFSYDVKMKEKGDIPEGYSVSREKKERFSLILESASTNQTSMYLCASTTTANQPQHFGDGTRLSIL.

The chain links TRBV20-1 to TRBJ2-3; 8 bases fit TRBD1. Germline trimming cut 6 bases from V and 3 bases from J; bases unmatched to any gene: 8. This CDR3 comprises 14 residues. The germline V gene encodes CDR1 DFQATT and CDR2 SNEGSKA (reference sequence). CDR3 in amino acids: CSAPRQGKTDTQYF. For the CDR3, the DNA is TGCAGTGCCCCCCGACAGGGGAAGACAGATACGCAGTATTTT.

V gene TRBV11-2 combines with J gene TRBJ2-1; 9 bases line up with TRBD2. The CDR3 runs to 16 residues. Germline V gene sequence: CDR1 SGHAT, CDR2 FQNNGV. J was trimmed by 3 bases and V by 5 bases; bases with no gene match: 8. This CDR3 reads CASSPVAGALYNEQFF. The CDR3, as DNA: TGTGCCAGCAGCCCGGTAGCGGGAGCCCTCTACAATGAGCAGTTCTTC.